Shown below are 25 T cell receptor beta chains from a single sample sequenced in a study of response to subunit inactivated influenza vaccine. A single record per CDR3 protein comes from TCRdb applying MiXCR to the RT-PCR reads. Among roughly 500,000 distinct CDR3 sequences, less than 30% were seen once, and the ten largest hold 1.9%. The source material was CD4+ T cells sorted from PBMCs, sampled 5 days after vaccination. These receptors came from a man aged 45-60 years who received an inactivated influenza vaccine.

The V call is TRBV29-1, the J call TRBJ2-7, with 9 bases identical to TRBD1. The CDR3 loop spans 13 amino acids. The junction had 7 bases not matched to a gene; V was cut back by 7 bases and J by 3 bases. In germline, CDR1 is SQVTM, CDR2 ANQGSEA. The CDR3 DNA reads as TGCAGCGGTTATAGACAGGGGGACTACGAGCAGTACTTC. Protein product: CSGYRQGDYEQYF.

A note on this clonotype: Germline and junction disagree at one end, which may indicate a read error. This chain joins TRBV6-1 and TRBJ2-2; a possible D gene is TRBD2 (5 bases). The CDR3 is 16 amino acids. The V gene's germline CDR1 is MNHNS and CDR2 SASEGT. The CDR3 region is CASSTGPNSYTGEPFF. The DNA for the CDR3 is TGTGCCAGCAGTACCGGGCCCAACTCCTACACCGGGGAGCCGTTTTTT.

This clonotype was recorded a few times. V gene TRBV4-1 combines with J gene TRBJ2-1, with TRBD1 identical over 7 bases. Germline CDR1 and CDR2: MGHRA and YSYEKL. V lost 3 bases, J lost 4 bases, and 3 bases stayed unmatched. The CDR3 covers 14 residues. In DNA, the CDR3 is TGCGCCAGCAGCCACCTGGGACAGTACAATGAGCAGTTCTTC. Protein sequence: CASSHLGQYNEQFF.

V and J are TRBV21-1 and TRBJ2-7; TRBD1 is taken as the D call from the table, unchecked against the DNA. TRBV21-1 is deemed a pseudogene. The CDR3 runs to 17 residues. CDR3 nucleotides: TGTGCCAGCAGTCGAAGAGGAGGTAGGTGGGGCCTTGGCGAGCAGTACTTC. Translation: CASSRRGGRWGLGEQYF.

CDR3 in DNA: TGCGCCAGCAGCACCCAGGGACTAGCGGGCTACAATGAGCAGTTCTTC. Protein sequence: CASSTQGLAGYNEQFF. The chain links TRBV5-1 to TRBJ2-1; TRBD2 aligns across 12 bases. CDR1 SGHRS and CDR2 YFSETQ come from the germline V gene. The V and J ends lost 4 bases and 3 bases, in that order; junction bases with no gene match: 5. This CDR3 contains 16 residues.

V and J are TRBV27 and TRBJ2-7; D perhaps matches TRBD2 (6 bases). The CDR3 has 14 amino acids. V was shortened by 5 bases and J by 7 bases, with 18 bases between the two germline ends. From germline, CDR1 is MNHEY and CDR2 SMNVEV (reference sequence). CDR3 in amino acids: CASSAPGLGREQYF. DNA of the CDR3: TGTGCCAGCAGTGCGCCGGGACTGGGGAGGGAGCAGTACTTC.

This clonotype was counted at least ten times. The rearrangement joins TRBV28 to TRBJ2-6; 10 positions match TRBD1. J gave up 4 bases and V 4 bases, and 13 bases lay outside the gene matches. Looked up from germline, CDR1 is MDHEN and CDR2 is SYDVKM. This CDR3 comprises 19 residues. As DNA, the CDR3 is TGTGCCAGCAGTTCCTCGGACAGGGGGAGGGTGAGAGGGGCCAACGTCCTGACTTTC. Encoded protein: CASSSSDRGRVRGANVLTF.

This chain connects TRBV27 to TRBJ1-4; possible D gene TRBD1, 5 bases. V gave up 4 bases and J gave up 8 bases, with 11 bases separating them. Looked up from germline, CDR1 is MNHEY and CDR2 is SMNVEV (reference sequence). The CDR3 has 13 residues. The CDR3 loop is CASSSQGPEKLFF. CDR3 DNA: TGTGCCAGCAGTTCGCAGGGTCCCGAAAAACTGTTTTTT.

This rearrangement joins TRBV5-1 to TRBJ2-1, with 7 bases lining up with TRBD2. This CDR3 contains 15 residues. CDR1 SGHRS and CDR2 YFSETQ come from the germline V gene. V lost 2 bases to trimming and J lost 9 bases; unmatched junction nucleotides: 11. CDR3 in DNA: TGCGCCAGCAGCTTTGCGGGAGTAAATGCGGCTGAGCAGTTCTTC. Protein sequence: CASSFAGVNAAEQFF.

The CDR3 sequence is CASRLTPGRRIDEQFF. The DNA for the CDR3 is TGTGCCAGCAGACTCACCCCGGGACGCCGTATCGATGAGCAGTTCTTC. The V gene is TRBV12-3 or TRBV12-4, the J gene TRBJ2-1, with D perhaps being TRBD1 or TRBD2 (5 bases each). V lost 6 bases and J 8 bases, leaving 23 bases between the germline ends. This CDR3 has 16 residues.

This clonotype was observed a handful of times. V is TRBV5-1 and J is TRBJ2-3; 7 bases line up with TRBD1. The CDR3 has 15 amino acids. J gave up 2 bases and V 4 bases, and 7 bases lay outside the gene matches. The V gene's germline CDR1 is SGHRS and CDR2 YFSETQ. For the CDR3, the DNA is TGCGCCAGCAGCGTACAGGGGTTCTTCACAGATACGCAGTATTTT. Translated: CASSVQGFFTDTQYF.

The CDR3, as DNA: TGTGCCACCAGTGATCCAAGGACAGGGGCGACTGAAGCTTTCTTT. Protein product: CATSDPRTGATEAFF. This chain connects TRBV24-1 to TRBJ1-1; 9 nucleotides match TRBD1. The CDR3 has 15 residues. V dropped 3 bases and J dropped 5; count of bases not matched to a gene: 6. CDR1 KGHDR and CDR2 SFDVKD come from the germline V gene.

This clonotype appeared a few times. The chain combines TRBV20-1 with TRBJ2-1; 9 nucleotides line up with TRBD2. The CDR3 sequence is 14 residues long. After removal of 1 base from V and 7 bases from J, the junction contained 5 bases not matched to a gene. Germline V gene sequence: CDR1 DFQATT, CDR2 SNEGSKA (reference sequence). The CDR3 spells CSARGLAGVNEQFF. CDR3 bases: TGCAGTGCTAGAGGGTTAGCGGGAGTTAATGAGCAGTTCTTC.

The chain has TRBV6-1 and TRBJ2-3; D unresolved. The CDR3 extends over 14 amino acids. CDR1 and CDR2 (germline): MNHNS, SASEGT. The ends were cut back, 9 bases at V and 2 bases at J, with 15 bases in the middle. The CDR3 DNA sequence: TGTGCCAGTGCTACGGCCATCCTCACAGATACGCAGTATTTT. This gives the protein CASATAILTDTQYF.

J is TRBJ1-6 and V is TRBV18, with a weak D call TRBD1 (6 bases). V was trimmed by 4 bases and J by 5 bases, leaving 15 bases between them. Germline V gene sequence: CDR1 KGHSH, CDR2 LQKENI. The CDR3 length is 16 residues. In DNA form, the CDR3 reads TGTGCCAGCTCACTTCTACCGGGACAAAATAATTCACCCCTCCACTTT. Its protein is CASSLLPGQNNSPLHF.

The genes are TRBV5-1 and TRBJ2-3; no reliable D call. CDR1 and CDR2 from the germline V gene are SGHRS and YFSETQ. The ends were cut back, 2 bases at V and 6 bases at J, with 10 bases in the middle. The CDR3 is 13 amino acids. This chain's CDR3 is CASSLRTGDTQYF. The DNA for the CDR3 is TGCGCCAGCAGCTTAAGAACGGGCGATACGCAGTATTTT.

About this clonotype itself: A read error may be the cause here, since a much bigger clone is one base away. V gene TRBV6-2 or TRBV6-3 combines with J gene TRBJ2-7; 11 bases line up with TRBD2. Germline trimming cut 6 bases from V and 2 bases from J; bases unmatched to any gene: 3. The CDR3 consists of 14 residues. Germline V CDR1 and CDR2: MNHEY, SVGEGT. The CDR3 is CASRWGLAAYEQYF. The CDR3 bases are TGTGCCAGCAGATGGGGACTAGCGGCCTACGAGCAGTACTTC.

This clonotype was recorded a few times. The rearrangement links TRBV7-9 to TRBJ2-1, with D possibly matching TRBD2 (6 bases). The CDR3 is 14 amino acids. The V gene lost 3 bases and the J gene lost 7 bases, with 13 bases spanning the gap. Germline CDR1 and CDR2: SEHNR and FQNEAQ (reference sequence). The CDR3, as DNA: TGTGCCAGCAGCTTGGGGTGGAGGGAGAATGAGCAGTTCTTC. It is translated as CASSLGWRENEQFF. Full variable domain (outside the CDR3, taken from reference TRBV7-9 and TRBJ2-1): DTGVSQNPRHKITKRGQNVTFRCDPISEHNRLYWYRQTLGQGPEFLTYFQNEAQLEKSRLLSDRFSAERPKGSFSTLEIQRTEQGDSAMYLCASSLGWRENEQFFGPGTRLTVL.

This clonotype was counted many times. CDR3 nucleotides: TGTGCCAGCTCACCGGGCGGGGTCAAAAACATTCAGTACTTC. Amino acids: CASSPGGVKNIQYF. The rearrangement joins TRBV18 to TRBJ2-4, with a possible D match to TRBD2 (6 bases). V was cut by 3 bases and J by 3 bases, with 9 bases left in between. Germline CDR1 is KGHSH and CDR2 is LQKENI. The CDR3 consists of 14 residues.

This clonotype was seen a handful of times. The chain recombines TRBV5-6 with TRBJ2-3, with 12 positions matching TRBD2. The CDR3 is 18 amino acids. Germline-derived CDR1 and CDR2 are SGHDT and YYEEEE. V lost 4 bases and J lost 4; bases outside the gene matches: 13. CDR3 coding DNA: TGTGCCAGCAGCCCGGGGCTCCGGACTAGCGGGGCCCCAGATACGCAGTATTTT. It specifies CASSPGLRTSGAPDTQYF.

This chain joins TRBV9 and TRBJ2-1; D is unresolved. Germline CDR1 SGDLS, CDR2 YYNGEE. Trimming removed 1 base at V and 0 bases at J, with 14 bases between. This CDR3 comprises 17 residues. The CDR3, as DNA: TGTGCCAGCAGCGTAAGGATGGGCGGATCCTCCTACAATGAGCAGTTCTTC. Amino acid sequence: CASSVRMGGSSYNEQFF.

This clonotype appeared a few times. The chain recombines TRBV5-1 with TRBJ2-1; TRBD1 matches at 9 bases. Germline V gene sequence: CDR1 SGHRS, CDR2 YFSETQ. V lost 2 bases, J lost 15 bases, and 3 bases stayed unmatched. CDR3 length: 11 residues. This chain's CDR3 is CASSLGQGPFF. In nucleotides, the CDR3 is TGCGCCAGCAGCTTAGGACAGGGGCCGTTCTTC.

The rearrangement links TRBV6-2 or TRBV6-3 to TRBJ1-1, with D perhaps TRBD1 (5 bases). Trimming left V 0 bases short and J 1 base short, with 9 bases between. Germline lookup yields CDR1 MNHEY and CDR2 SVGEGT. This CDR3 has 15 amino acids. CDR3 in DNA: TGTGCCAGCAGTTACTCTGGGGCAGGGAACACTGAAGCTTTCTTT. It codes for CASSYSGAGNTEAFF.

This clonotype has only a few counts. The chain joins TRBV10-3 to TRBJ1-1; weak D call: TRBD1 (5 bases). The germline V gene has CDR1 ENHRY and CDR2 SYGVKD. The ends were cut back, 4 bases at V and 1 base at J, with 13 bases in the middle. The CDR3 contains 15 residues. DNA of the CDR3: TGTGCCATCAGTGTTTCCTCGGGGGGGAACACTGAAGCTTTCTTT. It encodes CAISVSSGGNTEAFF.

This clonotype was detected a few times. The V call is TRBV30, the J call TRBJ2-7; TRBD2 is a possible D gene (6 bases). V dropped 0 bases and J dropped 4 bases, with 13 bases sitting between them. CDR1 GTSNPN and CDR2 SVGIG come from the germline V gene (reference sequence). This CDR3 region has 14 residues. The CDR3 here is CAWSVFYGGYEQYF. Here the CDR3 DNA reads TGTGCCTGGAGTGTATTTTACGGGGGTTACGAGCAGTACTTC.